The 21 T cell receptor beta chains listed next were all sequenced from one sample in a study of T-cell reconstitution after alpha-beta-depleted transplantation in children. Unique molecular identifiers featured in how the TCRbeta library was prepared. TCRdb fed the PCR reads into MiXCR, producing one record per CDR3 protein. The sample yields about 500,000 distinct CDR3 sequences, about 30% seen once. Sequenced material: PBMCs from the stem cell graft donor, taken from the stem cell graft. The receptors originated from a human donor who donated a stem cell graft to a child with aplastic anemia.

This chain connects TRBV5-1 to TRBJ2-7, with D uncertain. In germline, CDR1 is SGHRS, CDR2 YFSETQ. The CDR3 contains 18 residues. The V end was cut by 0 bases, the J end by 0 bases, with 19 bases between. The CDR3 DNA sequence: TGCGCCAGCAGCTTGGCCGGAGAGCACTATCAGCACTCCTACGAGCAGTACTTC. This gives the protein CASSLAGEHYQHSYEQYF.

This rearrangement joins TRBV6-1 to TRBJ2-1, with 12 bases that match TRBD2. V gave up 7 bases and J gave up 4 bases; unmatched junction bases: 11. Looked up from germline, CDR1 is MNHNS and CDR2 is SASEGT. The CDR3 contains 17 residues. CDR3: CASTGTSGPGPYNEQFF. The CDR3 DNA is TGTGCCAGCACCGGGACTAGCGGGCCCGGTCCTTACAATGAGCAGTTCTTC.

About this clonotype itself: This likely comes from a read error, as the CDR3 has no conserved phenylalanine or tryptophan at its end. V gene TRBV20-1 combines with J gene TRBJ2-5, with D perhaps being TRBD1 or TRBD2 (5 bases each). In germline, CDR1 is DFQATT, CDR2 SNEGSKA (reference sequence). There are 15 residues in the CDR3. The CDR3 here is CSATSLGTYQETQYS. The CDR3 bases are TGCAGTGCTACCAGCCTAGGGACGTACCAGGAGACCCAGTACTCC.

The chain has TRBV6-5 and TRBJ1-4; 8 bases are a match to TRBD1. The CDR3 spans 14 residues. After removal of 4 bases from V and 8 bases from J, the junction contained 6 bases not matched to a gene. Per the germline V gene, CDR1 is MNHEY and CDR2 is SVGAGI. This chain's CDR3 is CASSSHRGWEKLFF. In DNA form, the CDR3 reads TGTGCCAGCAGTTCCCACAGGGGGTGGGAAAAACTGTTTTTT.

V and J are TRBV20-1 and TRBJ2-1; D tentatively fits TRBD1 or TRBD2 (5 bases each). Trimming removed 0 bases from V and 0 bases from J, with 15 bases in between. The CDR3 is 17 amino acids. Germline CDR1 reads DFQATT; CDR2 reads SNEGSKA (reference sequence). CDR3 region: CSARDQGAASSYNEQFF. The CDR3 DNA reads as TGCAGTGCTAGAGATCAGGGAGCGGCCAGCTCCTACAATGAGCAGTTCTTC.

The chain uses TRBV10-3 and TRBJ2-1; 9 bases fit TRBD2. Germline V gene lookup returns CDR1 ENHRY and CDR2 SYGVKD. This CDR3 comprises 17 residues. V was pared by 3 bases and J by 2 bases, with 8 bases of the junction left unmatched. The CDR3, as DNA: TGTGCCATCAGTGATGAGCTAGCGGGAACCCCCTACAATGAGCAGTTCTTC. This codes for CAISDELAGTPYNEQFF.

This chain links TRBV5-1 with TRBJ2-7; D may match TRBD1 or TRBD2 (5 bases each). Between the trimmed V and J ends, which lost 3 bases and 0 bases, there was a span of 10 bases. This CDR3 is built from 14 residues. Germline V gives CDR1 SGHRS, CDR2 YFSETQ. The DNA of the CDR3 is TGCGCCAGCAGCTCCCCAGGGAGCTCCTACGAGCAGTACTTC. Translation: CASSSPGSSYEQYF.

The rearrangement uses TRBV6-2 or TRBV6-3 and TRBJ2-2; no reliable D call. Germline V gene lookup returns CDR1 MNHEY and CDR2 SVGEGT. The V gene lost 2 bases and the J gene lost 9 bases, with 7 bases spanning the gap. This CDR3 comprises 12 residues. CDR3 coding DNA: TGTGCCAGCAGTTACCCGTGGAGGGAGCTGTTTTTT. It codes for CASSYPWRELFF.

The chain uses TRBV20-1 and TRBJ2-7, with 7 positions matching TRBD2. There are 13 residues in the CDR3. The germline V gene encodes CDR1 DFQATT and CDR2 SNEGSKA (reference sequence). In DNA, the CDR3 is TGCAGCGCCCTGGGCGGGAGTTCCTACGAGCAGTACGTC. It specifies CSALGGSSYEQYV.

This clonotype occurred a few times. CDR3 region: CSASGLAGTTYEQYF. As DNA, the CDR3 is TGCAGTGCTAGCGGACTAGCGGGAACCACCTACGAGCAGTACTTC. The V call is TRBV20-1, the J call TRBJ2-7; 12 bases line up with TRBD2. The junction had 5 bases not matched to a gene; V was cut back by 3 bases and J by 2 bases. The CDR3 loop spans 15 amino acids. Germline lookup yields CDR1 DFQATT and CDR2 SNEGSKA (reference sequence).

The CDR3 nucleotides read TGTGCCAGCAGGGAGTCGTTGGGAGCTTTCTTT. Encoded protein: CASRESLGAFF. The gene calls are TRBV28 and TRBJ1-1; no definite D call. The CDR3 extends over 11 amino acids. The V end was cut by 6 bases, the J end by 10 bases, with 12 bases between. Germline CDR1 MDHEN, CDR2 SYDVKM.

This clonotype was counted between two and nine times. The CDR3 here is CASRSSGTTDTQYF. In DNA form, the CDR3 reads TGTGCCAGCAGGTCGAGCGGGACCACAGATACGCAGTATTTT. The chain joins TRBV12-3 or TRBV12-4 to TRBJ2-3, with TRBD2 identical over 7 bases. The CDR3 consists of 14 residues. Trimming cost V 6 bases and J 2 bases; bases outside gene matches: 5.

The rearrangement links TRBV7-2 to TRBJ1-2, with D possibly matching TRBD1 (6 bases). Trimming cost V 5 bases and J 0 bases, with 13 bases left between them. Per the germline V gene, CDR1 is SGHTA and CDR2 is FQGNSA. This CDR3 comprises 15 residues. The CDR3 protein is CASSLQGPTNYGYTF. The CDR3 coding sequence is TGTGCCAGCAGCCTACAGGGTCCCACTAACTATGGCTACACCTTC.

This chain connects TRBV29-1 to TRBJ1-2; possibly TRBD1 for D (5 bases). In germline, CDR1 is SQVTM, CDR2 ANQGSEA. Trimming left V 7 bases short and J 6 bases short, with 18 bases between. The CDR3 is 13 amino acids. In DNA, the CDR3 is TGCAGCGCCCATGGGGGGGTAGGCCATGGCTACACCTTC. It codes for CSAHGGVGHGYTF.

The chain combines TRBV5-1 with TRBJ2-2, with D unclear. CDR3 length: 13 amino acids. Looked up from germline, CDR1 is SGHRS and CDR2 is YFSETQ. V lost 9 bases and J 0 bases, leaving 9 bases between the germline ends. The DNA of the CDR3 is TGCGCCACCATGGGTTCGAACACCGGGGAGCTGTTTTTT. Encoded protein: CATMGSNTGELFF.

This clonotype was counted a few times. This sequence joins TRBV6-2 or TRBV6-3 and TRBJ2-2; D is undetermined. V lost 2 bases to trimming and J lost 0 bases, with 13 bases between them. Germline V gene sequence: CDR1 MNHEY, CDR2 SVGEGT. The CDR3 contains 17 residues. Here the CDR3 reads CASSYPEVLANTGELFF. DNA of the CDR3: TGTGCCAGCAGTTACCCCGAGGTACTTGCGAACACCGGGGAGCTGTTTTTT.

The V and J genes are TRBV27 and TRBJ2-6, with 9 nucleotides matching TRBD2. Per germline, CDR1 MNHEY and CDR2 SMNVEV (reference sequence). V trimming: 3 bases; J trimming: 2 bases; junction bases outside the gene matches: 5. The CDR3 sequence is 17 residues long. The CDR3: CASSFHEREAGANVLTF. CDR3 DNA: TGTGCCAGCAGTTTTCACGAGCGGGAGGCTGGGGCCAACGTCCTGACTTTC.

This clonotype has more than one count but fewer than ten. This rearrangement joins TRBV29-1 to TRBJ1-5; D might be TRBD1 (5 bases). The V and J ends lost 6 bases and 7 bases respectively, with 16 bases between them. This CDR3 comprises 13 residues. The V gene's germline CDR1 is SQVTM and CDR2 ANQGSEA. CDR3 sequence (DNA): TGCAGCGTATCCGTGGGGGTCCAACAGCCCCAGCATTTT. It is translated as CSVSVGVQQPQHF.

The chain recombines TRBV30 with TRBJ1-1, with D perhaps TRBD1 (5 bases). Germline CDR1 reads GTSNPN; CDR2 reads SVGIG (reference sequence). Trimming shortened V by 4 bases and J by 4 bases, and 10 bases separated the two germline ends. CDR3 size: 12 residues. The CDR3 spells CAWTGMGTEAFF. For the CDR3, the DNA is TGTGCCTGGACAGGGATGGGCACTGAAGCTTTCTTT.

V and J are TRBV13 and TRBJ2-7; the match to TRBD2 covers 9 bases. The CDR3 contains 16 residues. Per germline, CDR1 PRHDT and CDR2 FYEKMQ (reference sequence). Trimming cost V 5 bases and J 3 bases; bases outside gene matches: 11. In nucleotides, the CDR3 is TGTGCCAGCAGCCCAGAGGGGCGGGAGGGCCTCTACGAGCAGTACTTC. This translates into CASSPEGREGLYEQYF.

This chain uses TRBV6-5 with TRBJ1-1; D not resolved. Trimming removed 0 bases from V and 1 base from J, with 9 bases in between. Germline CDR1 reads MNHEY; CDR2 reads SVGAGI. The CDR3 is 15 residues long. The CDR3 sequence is CASSYSWARNTEAFF. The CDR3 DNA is TGTGCCAGCAGTTACTCGTGGGCCAGGAACACTGAAGCTTTCTTT.